Sequencing of this TCR beta chain was carried out in a study of cytomegalovirus exposure and HLA in healthy donors. The overall study: Among around 170 million T cells, an earlier analysis found 90 million to 130 million unique TCR beta sequences.

CDR3 length: 14 residues. After removal of 6 bases from V and 1 base from J, the junction contained 2 bases not matched to a gene. Germline CDR1 and CDR2: KGHSH and LQKENI. PCR involved 60 Vbeta and 13 Jbeta primers. Only in-frame clones appear in the TCRdb table, and some are missing; sequencing was by immunoSEQ multiplex PCR. The sample gives roughly 120,000 clones, around 80% of which show up once; 8.8% is in the top ten. Study outcomes and limitations: The study carried out a later analysis of TCR beta sequences. It associated around 17,000 of them with specific HLA alleles at a false discovery rate of 0.05. Rarity characterized most TCR sequences, yet some public TCRs appeared in many donors.

This clone was counted only a few times. No antigen is known for it. Sequencing was carried out using PBMCs. The source of this sequence is a female donor in good health and CMV-seropositive. The V gene is TRBV18, the J gene TRBJ1-3; 8 bases agree with TRBD1. As DNA, the CDR3 is TGTGCCAGCTCGCGACAGGGGTCTGGAAACACCATATATTTT. Residues: CASSRQGSGNTIYF.